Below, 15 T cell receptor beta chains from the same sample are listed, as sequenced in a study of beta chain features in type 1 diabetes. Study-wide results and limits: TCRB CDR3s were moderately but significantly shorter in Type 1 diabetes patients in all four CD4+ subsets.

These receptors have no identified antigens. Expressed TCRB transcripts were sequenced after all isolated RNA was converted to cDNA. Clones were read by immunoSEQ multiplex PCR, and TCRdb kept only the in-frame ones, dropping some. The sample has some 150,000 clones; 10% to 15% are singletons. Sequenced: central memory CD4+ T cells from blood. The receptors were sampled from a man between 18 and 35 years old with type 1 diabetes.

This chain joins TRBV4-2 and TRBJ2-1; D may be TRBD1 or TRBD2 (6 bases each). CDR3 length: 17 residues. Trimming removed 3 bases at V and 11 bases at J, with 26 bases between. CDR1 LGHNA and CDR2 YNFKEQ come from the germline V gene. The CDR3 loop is CASSQGAVEGTGRKQFF. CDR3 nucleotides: TGTGCCAGCAGCCAGGGGGCTGTGGAGGGGACGGGACGGAAGCAGTTCTTC.

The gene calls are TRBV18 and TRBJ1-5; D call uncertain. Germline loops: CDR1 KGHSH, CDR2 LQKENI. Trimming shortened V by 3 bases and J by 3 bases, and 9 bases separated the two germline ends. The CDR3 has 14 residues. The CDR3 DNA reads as TGTGCCAGCTCACCCCCGTTTCCCAATCAGCCCCAGCATTTT. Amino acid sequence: CASSPPFPNQPQHF.

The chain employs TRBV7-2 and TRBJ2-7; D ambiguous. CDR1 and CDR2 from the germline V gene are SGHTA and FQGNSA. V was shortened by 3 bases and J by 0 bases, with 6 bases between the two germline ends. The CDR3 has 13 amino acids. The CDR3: CASSLGNSYEQYF. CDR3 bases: TGTGCCAGCAGCTTGGGCAACTCCTACGAGCAGTACTTC.

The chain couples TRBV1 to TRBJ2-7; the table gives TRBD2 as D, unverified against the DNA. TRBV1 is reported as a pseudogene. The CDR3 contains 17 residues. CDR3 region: CTSSHPPLAGRSYEQYF. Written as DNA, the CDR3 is TGCACCAGCAGCCACCCACCACTAGCGGGGAGGTCCTACGAGCAGTACTTC.

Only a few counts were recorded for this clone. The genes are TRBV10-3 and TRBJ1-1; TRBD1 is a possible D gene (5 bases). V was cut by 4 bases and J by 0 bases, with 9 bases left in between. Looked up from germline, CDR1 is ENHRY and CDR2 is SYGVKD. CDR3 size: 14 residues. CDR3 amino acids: CAISGGSLNTEAFF. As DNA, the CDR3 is TGTGCCATCAGTGGGGGGTCATTGAACACTGAAGCTTTCTTT.

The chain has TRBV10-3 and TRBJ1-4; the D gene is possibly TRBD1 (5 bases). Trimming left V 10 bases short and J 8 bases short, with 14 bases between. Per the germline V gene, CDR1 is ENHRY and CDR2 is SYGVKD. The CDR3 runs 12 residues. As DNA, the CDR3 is TGTGCCACCTGGGACCGTCAGGAAAAACTGTTTTTT. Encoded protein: CATWDRQEKLFF.

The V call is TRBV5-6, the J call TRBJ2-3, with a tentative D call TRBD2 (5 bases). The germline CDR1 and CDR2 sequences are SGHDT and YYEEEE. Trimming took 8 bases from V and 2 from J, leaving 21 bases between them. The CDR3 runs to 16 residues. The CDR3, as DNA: TGTGCCAGAGCTACTCTAGGACGGAGGCCCACAGATACGCAGTATTTT. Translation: CARATLGRRPTDTQYF.

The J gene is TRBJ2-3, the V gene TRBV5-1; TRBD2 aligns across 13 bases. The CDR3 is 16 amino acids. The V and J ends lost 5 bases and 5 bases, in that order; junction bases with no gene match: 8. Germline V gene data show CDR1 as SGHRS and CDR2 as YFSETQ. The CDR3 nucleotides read TGCGCCAGCAGTTCCGGGACTAGCGGGGCCGGAGATACGCAGTATTTT. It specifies CASSSGTSGAGDTQYF.

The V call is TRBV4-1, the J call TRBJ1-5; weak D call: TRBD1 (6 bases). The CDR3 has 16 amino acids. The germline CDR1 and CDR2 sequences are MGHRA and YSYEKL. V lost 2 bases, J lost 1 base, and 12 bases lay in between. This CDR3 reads CASSQTGAESNQPQHF. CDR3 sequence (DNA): TGCGCCAGCAGCCAAACGGGGGCGGAAAGCAATCAGCCCCAGCATTTT.

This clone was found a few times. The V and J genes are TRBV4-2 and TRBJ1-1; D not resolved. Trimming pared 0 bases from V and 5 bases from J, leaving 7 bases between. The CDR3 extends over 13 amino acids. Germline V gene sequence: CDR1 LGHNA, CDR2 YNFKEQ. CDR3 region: CASSQDPQTEAFF. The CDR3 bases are TGTGCCAGCAGCCAAGATCCACAGACTGAAGCTTTCTTT.

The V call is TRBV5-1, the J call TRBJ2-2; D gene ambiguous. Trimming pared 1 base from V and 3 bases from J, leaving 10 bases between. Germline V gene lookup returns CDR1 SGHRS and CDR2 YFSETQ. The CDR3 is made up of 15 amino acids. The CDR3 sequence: CASSLQAGDTGELFF. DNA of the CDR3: TGCGCCAGCAGCTTGCAGGCTGGAGACACCGGGGAGCTGTTTTTT. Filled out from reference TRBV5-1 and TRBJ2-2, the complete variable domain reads KAGVTQTPRYLIKTRGQQVTLSCSPISGHRSVSWYQQTPGQGLQFLFEYFSETQRNKGNFPGRFSGRQFSNSRSEMNVSTLELGDSALYLCASSLQAGDTGELFFGEGSRLTVL.

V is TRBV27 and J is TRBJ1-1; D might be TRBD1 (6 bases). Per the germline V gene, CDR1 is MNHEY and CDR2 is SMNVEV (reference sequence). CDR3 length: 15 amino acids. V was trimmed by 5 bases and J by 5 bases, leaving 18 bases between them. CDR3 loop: CASSRTRQVTTEAFF. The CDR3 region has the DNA TGTGCCAGCAGTCGTACTCGACAGGTGACGACTGAAGCTTTCTTT.

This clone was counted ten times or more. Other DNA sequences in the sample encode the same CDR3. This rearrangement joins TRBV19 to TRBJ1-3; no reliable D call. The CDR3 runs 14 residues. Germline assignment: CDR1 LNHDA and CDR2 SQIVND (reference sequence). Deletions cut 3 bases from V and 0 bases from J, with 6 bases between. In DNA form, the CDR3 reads TGTGCCAGTAGTATCAGTGACTCTGGAAACACCATATATTTT. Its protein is CASSISDSGNTIYF.

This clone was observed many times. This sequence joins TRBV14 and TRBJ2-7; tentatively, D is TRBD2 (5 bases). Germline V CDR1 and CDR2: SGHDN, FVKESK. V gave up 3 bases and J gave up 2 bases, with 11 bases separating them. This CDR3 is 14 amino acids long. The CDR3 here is CASSHRTGTYEQYF. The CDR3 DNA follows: TGTGCCAGCAGCCACCGGACGGGAACCTACGAGCAGTACTTC.

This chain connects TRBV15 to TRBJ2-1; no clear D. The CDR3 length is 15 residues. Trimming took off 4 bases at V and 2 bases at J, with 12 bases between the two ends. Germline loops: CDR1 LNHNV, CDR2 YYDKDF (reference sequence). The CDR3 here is CATSTTERPYNEQFF. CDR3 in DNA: TGTGCCACCAGCACGACCGAAAGGCCCTACAATGAGCAGTTCTTC.